This is a list of T cell receptor beta chains from one sample in a study of blood T cell repertoires in COVID-19. Produced via immunoSEQ multiplex PCR; TCRdb's table is partial and in-frame only. Of 200,000 to 300,000 clones in the sample, approximately 87% were seen once. The sample comprised peripheral blood. All receptors derive from a man in his fifties or sixties with acute or convalescent COVID-19. Both conserved end residues are part of each CDR3. D genes are given only for firm matches. Only some rows state a clone size, as once, few, many or a class for expanded clones.

d_call	cdr3_length	clone_size	v_call	j_call	cdr3_aa	cdr3_nt
.	15	.	TRBV7-6	TRBJ1-2	CASSNTGQANYGYTF	TGTGCCAGCAGCAACACAGGACAAGCTAACTATGGCTACACCTTC
TRBD2	16	.	TRBV7-2	TRBJ2-7	CASSNPAGGGTYEQYF	TGTGCCAGCAGCAACCCAGCGGGAGGAGGGACCTACGAGCAGTACTTC
.	17	.	TRBV11-2	TRBJ2-1	CASSLGGGSRSYNEQFF	TGTGCCAGCAGCTTGGGAGGCGGATCCCGCTCCTACAATGAGCAGTTCTTC
.	17	.	TRBV11-2	TRBJ2-1	CASSLEDRPVNYNEQFF	TGTGCCAGCAGCTTAGAGGACAGACCTGTCAATTACAATGAGCAGTTCTTC
.	15	.	TRBV5-1	TRBJ2-2	CASTPSQRNTGELFF	TGCGCCAGCACCCCATCACAGAGGAACACCGGGGAGCTGTTTTTT
TRBD1	15	.	TRBV11-3	TRBJ2-7	CASSYPGTGGYEQYF	TGTGCCAGCAGCTACCCAGGGACAGGGGGCTACGAGCAGTACTTC
.	14	.	TRBV27	TRBJ2-5	CASSLFPGEETQYF	TGTGCCAGCAGTTTATTCCCAGGGGAGGAGACCCAGTACTTC
.	17	.	TRBV6-1	TRBJ1-5	CASSGTRGRMGNQPQHF	TGTGCCAGCAGTGGGACTAGGGGCCGGATGGGCAATCAGCCCCAGCATTTT
.	14	.	TRBV7-9	TRBJ2-7	CASSAGNSAYEQYF	TGTGCCAGCAGTGCGGGGAATTCAGCCTACGAGCAGTACTTC
TRBD2	18	.	TRBV28	TRBJ2-1	CASRHPGTSGRRHNEQFF	TGTGCCAGCAGACATCCCGGGACTAGCGGGAGAAGGCACAATGAGCAGTTCTTC
TRBD1	16	.	TRBV7-9	TRBJ2-1	CASSFDRGLVHNEQFF	TGTGCCAGCAGCTTTGACAGGGGCCTGGTACACAATGAGCAGTTCTTC
TRBD2	15	.	TRBV6-5	TRBJ2-7	CASTPGTSFTYEQYF	TGTGCCAGTACTCCCGGGACTAGCTTTACCTACGAGCAGTACTTC
.	16	.	TRBV4-1	TRBJ1-2	CASSPTPGQRNYGYTF	TGCGCCAGCAGCCCGACTCCTGGACAGCGTAACTATGGCTACACCTTC
.	13	.	TRBV2	TRBJ2-7	CASSEFAGYEQYF	TGTGCCAGCAGTGAATTTGCGGGATACGAGCAGTACTTC
TRBD2	15	once	TRBV28	TRBJ2-1	CASSFTSGTYNEQFF	TGTGCCAGCAGTTTCACTAGCGGGACTTACAATGAGCAGTTCTTC
TRBD1	16	.	TRBV7-8	TRBJ1-1	CASSTRQGIGNTEAFF	TGTGCCAGCAGCACCCGACAGGGAATCGGGAACACTGAAGCTTTCTTT
.	16	.	TRBV6-5	TRBJ2-3	CASSLPQSGFTDTQYF	TGTGCCAGCAGTTTACCACAGAGTGGCTTCACAGATACGCAGTATTTT
TRBD1	17	once	TRBV7-2	TRBJ1-5	CASSLTWRQGSNQPQHF	TGTGCCAGCAGTCTGACTTGGCGACAGGGGAGCAATCAGCCCCAGCATTTT
.	15	once	TRBV19	TRBJ2-5	CASSIRGPQGETQYF	TGTGCCAGTAGTATCAGGGGCCCTCAAGGGGAGACCCAGTACTTC
.	13	.	TRBV24-1	TRBJ2-7	CATKDGPRGEQYF	TGTGCCACCAAAGACGGGCCACGGGGAGAGCAGTACTTC
TRBD1	15	.	TRBV28	TRBJ1-1	CASRSQGQRNTEAFF	TGTGCCAGCAGATCACAGGGACAGCGGAACACTGAAGCTTTCTTT
TRBD2	15	.	TRBV9	TRBJ2-5	CASSVGHGRGETQYF	TGTGCCAGCAGCGTAGGTCACGGGAGGGGGGAGACCCAGTACTTC
.	16	.	TRBV28	TRBJ1-5	CASSLWEGTFDQPQHF	TGTGCCAGCAGTTTATGGGAGGGGACCTTCGATCAGCCCCAGCATTTT
TRBD2	16	.	TRBV9	TRBJ2-3	CASSLPGRENTDTQYF	TGTGCCAGCAGCCTCCCTGGGCGGGAGAATACAGATACGCAGTATTTT
TRBD1	13	.	TRBV19	TRBJ1-2	CASSRGQGRGYTF	TGTGCCAGTAGTAGGGGACAGGGTAGAGGCTACACCTTC
TRBD2	15	once	TRBV4-3	TRBJ2-7	CASSQGLAGFYEQYF	TGCGCCAGCAGCCAAGGACTAGCGGGGTTCTACGAGCAGTACTTC
.	13	.	TRBV9	TRBJ2-1	CASTRGANNEQFF	TGTGCCAGCACCAGGGGCGCAAACAATGAGCAGTTCTTC
TRBD1	14	.	TRBV7-2	TRBJ1-4	CASSATGADEKLFF	TGTGCCAGCAGCGCGACAGGGGCGGATGAAAAACTGTTTTTT
TRBD1	15	.	TRBV24-1	TRBJ2-2	CATSAGQVSPGELFF	TGTGCCACCAGTGCGGGACAGGTTTCTCCCGGGGAGCTGTTTTTT
TRBD2	19	.	TRBV19	TRBJ2-1	CASSTSGRAHSSSYNEQFF	TGTGCCAGTAGCACTAGCGGGAGGGCCCATTCAAGCTCCTACAATGAGCAGTTCTTC
TRBD2	14	.	TRBV20-1	TRBJ2-3	CSASGGDPQDTQYF	TGCAGTGCAAGTGGGGGGGACCCCCAAGATACGCAGTATTTT
.	15	.	TRBV12-5	TRBJ2-1	CASARTDSINNEQFF	TGTGCTAGTGCCCGGACCGACAGTATCAACAATGAGCAGTTCTTC